One and the same sample provided the 8 T cell receptor beta chains below, sequenced in a study of shared clonotypes between healthy human individuals. Naive CD8 populations comprised CD45RO-negative cells positively selected for CCR7, excluding terminally differentiated effector memory CD45RA+ cells. The table came from immunoSEQ multiplex PCR; TCRdb's copy has only in-frame clones and leaves some out. The repertoire holds around 600,000 clones, with 95% to 98% as singletons. The sequencing sample was made of naive CD8+ T cells sorted from blood. The receptors were gathered from a man aged 25 to 45 in good health.

This chain links TRBV7-9 with TRBJ2-1, with 9 bases fitting TRBD2. V lost 5 bases to trimming and J lost 3 bases; unmatched junction nucleotides: 11. CDR3 length: 17 amino acids. Germline loops: CDR1 SEHNR, CDR2 FQNEAQ (reference sequence). The CDR3 DNA sequence: TGTGCCAGCAGCACCATACTAGCGGGTAAAGACTACAATGAGCAGTTCTTC. Protein: CASSTILAGKDYNEQFF.

This chain joins TRBV5-1 and TRBJ2-1; possibly TRBD1 or TRBD2 for D (6 bases each). This CDR3 contains 15 residues. From germline, CDR1 is SGHRS and CDR2 YFSETQ. Between the trimmed V and J ends, which lost 3 bases and 8 bases, there was a span of 18 bases. The CDR3 DNA reads as TGCGCCAGCAGCTACGGTTGGGGGGCTGGCGATGAGCAGTTCTTC. It yields the protein CASSYGWGAGDEQFF.

The V call is TRBV10-1, the J call TRBJ2-7; possible D gene TRBD2, 6 bases. In germline, CDR1 is WNHNN, CDR2 SYGVQD (reference sequence). Trimming shortened V by 6 bases and J by 5 bases, and 20 bases separated the two germline ends. This CDR3 contains 15 residues. The CDR3 nucleotides are TGCGCCAGCAGCCCCGTCTCGGGAGCAGGCCACGAGCAGTACTTC. Translated, it gives CASSPVSGAGHEQYF.

The rearrangement uses TRBV6-5 and TRBJ1-2; D ambiguous. CDR1 is MNHEY, CDR2 SVGAGI, per germline. The CDR3 is 12 residues long. V was shortened by 4 bases and J by 6 bases, with 9 bases between the two germline ends. The DNA for the CDR3 is TGTGCCAGCAGTTCCGGGAGAAATGGCTACACCTTC. It codes for CASSSGRNGYTF.

This sequence joins TRBV29-1 and TRBJ1-2; no firm D call. CDR1 and CDR2 from the germline V gene are SQVTM and ANQGSEA. The CDR3 consists of 14 residues. The germline V and J ends were trimmed by 3 bases and 2 bases, with 13 bases remaining between them. The CDR3 DNA is TGCAGCGTTGATCTCGGTCCGGAGAACTATGGCTACACCTTC. Translating gives CSVDLGPENYGYTF. Variable domain in full (rest from reference TRBV29-1 and TRBJ1-2): SAVISQKPSRDICQRGTSLTIQCQVDSQVTMMFWYRQQPGQSLTLIATANQGSEATYESGFVIDKFPISRPNLTFSTLTVSNMSPEDSSIYLCSVDLGPENYGYTFGSGTRLTVV.

The rearrangement links TRBV14 to TRBJ2-7; 7 bases are shared with TRBD1. Germline V CDR1 and CDR2: SGHDN, FVKESK. V was clipped by 1 base and J by 2 bases; unmatched bases: 8. The CDR3 length is 16 residues. The CDR3 is CASSQAVQGQPYEQYF. DNA of the CDR3: TGTGCCAGCAGCCAAGCCGTACAGGGGCAGCCCTACGAGCAGTACTTC.

The chain carries TRBV7-9 and TRBJ2-3; 9 bases are shared with TRBD2. The CDR3 has 14 amino acids. V shed 8 bases and J 2 bases; nucleotides not matched to a gene: 5. Germline CDR1 and CDR2: SEHNR and FQNEAQ (reference sequence). CDR3 residues: CASGSGSPTDTQYF. CDR3 nucleotide sequence: TGTGCCAGCGGTAGCGGGAGCCCCACAGATACGCAGTATTTT.

V gene TRBV27 combines with J gene TRBJ2-5; 13 bases are a match to TRBD2. V lost 4 bases and J lost 5; bases outside the gene matches: 7. Looked up from germline, CDR1 is MNHEY and CDR2 is SMNVEV (reference sequence). This CDR3 contains 16 residues. CDR3 DNA: TGTGCCAGCAGTTCCCTACTAGCGGGAGGGCTGGAGACCCAGTACTTC. Its translation is CASSSLLAGGLETQYF.